These T cell receptor beta chains were read from a single sample in a study of blood T cell repertoires in COVID-19. Assay: immunoSEQ multiplex PCR; the TCRdb copy retains only in-frame clones and omits some. Of some 300,000 clones listed, approximately 86% were seen once; the top ten hold roughly 14%. Sample: peripheral blood. Receptor source: an older woman with COVID-19, enrolled during active disease. Each CDR3 is given with its conserved first and last residue. Fields, in order: clone size, D gene, J gene, V gene, CDR3 protein, CDR3 DNA. D genes are given only for firm matches. Size is stated for part of the rows, as once, few or many counts, or as a class when the clone is expanded.

- TRBD1 TRBJ1-4 TRBV30 CAWSAGTANEKLFF TGTGCCTGGAGTGCCGGGACAGCGAATGAAAAACTGTTTTTT
- TRBD1 TRBJ1-1 TRBV28 CASSLGTGGGTEAFF TGTGCCAGCAGTTTAGGGACAGGGGGCGGCACTGAAGCTTTCTTT
- - TRBJ2-6 TRBV9 CASSADRRASGANVLTF TGTGCCAGCAGCGCGGACAGGAGGGCCTCTGGGGCCAACGTCCTGACTTTC
once TRBD1 TRBJ1-6 TRBV30 CAWDRGNSPLHF TGTGCCTGGGACAGGGGAAATTCACCCCTCCACTTT
- - TRBJ1-5 TRBV7-8 CASSLGPLRNQPQHF TGTGCCAGCAGCTTGGGGCCGCTTAGGAATCAGCCCCAGCATTTT
- TRBD1 TRBJ1-5 TRBV10-3 CAIWDGQGDNQPQHF TGTGCCATCTGGGATGGACAGGGCGACAATCAGCCCCAGCATTTT
- - TRBJ1-6 TRBV29-1 CSAVSGNSPLHF TGCAGCGCCGTGTCCGGGAATTCACCCCTCCACTTT
- - TRBJ1-6 TRBV7-9 CASSFSDYNSPLHF TGTGCCAGCAGCTTTTCAGATTATAATTCACCCCTCCACTTT
- - TRBJ1-1 TRBV5-4 CASSLARTADNTEAFF TGTGCCAGCAGCTTGGCCAGGACAGCGGATAACACTGAAGCTTTCTTT
- - TRBJ1-3 TRBV18 CASSSRDGSGNTIYF TGTGCCAGCTCCTCCAGGGATGGCTCTGGAAACACCATATATTTT
- TRBD1 TRBJ1-2 TRBV10-3 CATSQGGQWGYTF TGTGCCACTTCCCAAGGGGGCCAGTGGGGCTACACCTTC
- TRBD2 TRBJ2-7 TRBV10-1 CASGTSEPFGQQYF TGCGCCAGCGGAACTAGCGAACCCTTCGGTCAGCAGTACTTC
- TRBD2 TRBJ2-7 TRBV3-1/TRBV3-2 CASSQRAGDGEQYF TGTGCCAGCAGCCAAAGGGCGGGGGATGGCGAGCAGTACTTC
- - TRBJ1-2 TRBV7-2 CASSSGRGVGGYTF TGTGCCAGCAGCTCGGGGAGGGGCGTGGGTGGCTACACCTTC
once - TRBJ1-2 TRBV3-1/TRBV3-2 CASSQRGLNYGYTF TGTGCCAGCAGCCAAAGGGGCTTAAACTATGGCTACACCTTC
- - TRBJ1-1 TRBV7-2 CASSLTGLGAFF TGTGCCAGCAGCTTAACAGGGTTGGGTGCTTTCTTT
- TRBD2 TRBJ2-7 TRBV4-1 CASSQRNLAGESSYEQYF TGCGCCAGCAGCCAACGGAACCTAGCGGGGGAAAGCTCCTACGAGCAGTACTTC
- TRBD2 TRBJ2-2 TRBV6-2/TRBV6-3 CASSAWGTSSTTPRTGELFF TGTGCCAGCAGTGCTTGGGGGACTAGCTCAACCACACCGAGGACCGGGGAGCTGTTTTTT
- - TRBJ1-1 TRBV28 CASSLWDTGRGAFF TGTGCCAGCAGTTTATGGGACACAGGGAGGGGGGCTTTCTTT
- TRBD1 TRBJ1-6 TRBV10-2 CASSEAFWGDRGHTLHF TGCGCCAGCAGTGAGGCCTTCTGGGGGGACAGGGGGCATACCCTCCACTTT
- - TRBJ2-5 TRBV3-1/TRBV3-2 CASSQKGRETQYF TGTGCCAGCAGCCAAAAGGGGAGGGAGACCCAGTACTTC
- - TRBJ1-3 TRBV5-6 CASSLPGSGNTIYF TGTGCCAGCAGCCTGCCGGGCTCTGGAAACACCATATATTTT
- - TRBJ1-2 TRBV9 CASSPRELNYGYTF TGTGCCAGCAGCCCCAGGGAACTAAACTATGGCTACACCTTC
once TRBD1 TRBJ1-4 TRBV6-5 CASSDGTGFGKLFF TGTGCCAGCAGCGACGGGACAGGGTTTGGAAAACTGTTTTTT
- TRBD1 TRBJ1-3 TRBV18 CASSPVPQGVSSGNTIYF TGTGCCAGCTCACCTGTTCCTCAGGGGGTTAGCTCTGGAAACACCATATATTTT
once - TRBJ1-1 TRBV18 CASSPGEVSEAFF TGTGCCAGCTCACCCGGAGAGGTGTCTGAAGCTTTCTTT
- - TRBJ2-5 TRBV9 CASSARDAQETQYF TGTGCCAGCAGCGCCAGGGATGCCCAAGAGACCCAGTACTTC
- TRBD1 TRBJ1-5 TRBV4-1 CASSQDPGDRTTGNQPQHF TGCGCCAGCAGCCAAGATCCTGGGGACAGGACAACTGGCAATCAGCCCCAGCATTTT
- TRBD2 TRBJ2-5 TRBV5-1 CASSVGLQKETQYF TGCGCCAGCAGCGTGGGACTACAGAAAGAGACCCAGTACTTC
- - TRBJ1-5 TRBV19 CASSMRFGLSNQPQHF TGTGCCAGTAGTATGAGGTTCGGCCTTAGCAATCAGCCCCAGCATTTT
- TRBD1 TRBJ2-7 TRBV10-3 CASQWVPRDREYEQYF TGTGCCAGCCAGTGGGTACCCCGGGACAGGGAGTACGAGCAGTACTTC
- - TRBJ2-1 TRBV5-1 CASSLVASSYNEQFF TGCGCCAGCAGCTTGGTTGCGAGCTCCTACAATGAGCAGTTCTTC